This T cell receptor (beta chain) came from a study of identical twins. Findings and limits, study-wide: Some out-of-frame alpha sequences were shared by twins, and these showed excess low generation probability. Insertions ran lower in abundant cord blood beta clonotypes, though not in memory repertoires.

This clonotype was counted ten times or more. Its antigen remains unknown. Healthy Caucasians, and only they, were the donors. Template switching added a universal primer site; cDNA carried unique molecular identifiers. TCRdb analysed the 5' RACE reads with MiXCR anew, one entry per CDR3 protein. The data show about 100,000 distinct CDR3 sequences, with 5.9% seen just once and less than 15% held by the top ten. J lost 2 bases, V lost 3 bases, and 6 bases had no gene match. The CDR3 spans 15 residues. Germline lookup yields CDR1 LGHDT and CDR2 YNNKEL (reference sequence). This clonotype was sampled from a woman in her 50s in good health. The sequencing sample was made of memory T cells sorted from blood. This sequence joins TRBV3-1 and TRBJ1-2; TRBD1 matches at 7 bases. CDR3 sequence: CASSQSRTGNYGYTF. CDR3 DNA: TGTGCCAGCAGCCAGTCTCGGACAGGCAACTATGGCTACACCTTC. Looking up the rest from reference TRBV3-1 and TRBJ1-2 gives the full variable domain: DTAVSQTPKYLVTQMGNDKSIKCEQNLGHDTMYWYKQDSKKFLKIMFSYNNKELIINETVPNRFSPKSPDKAHLNLHINSLELGDSAVYFCASSQSRTGNYGYTFGSGTRLTVV.